The rows below give T cell receptor beta chains drawn from one sample of a study of T cell repertoires in cytomegalovirus infection. In TCRdb, the reads were re-called with MiXCR into one record per CDR3 protein. The sample consists of approximately 200,000 distinct CDR3 sequences, 25% to 30% of them appearing once. The sequenced material came from PBMCs. The receptors were gathered from a human donor in good health (CMV status not recorded). Some clones in this sample may be carry-over from other donors' samples. Each CDR3 is given with its conserved first and last residue. Fields, in order: clone size, D gene, CDR3 length, V gene, J gene, CDR3 protein, CDR3 DNA. A D gene is named only where the DNA matches it firmly. Not every row has a clone size; where given, it reads once, few, many or a size class.

NA	NA	13	TRBV7-8	TRBJ2-5	CASSLGRAETQYF	TGTGCCAGCAGCCTCGGACGGGCGGAGACCCAGTACTTC
few	NA	14	TRBV7-2	TRBJ1-2	CASSLARSSYSSTF	TGTGCCAGCAGCTTAGCGCGATCTTCTTATAGCTCCACCTTC
few	NA	14	TRBV7-2	TRBJ1-6	CASSFGSSMSPLHF	TGTGCCAGCAGCTTTGGTTCCTCGATGTCACCCCTCCACTTT
NA	TRBD2	15	TRBV12-3/TRBV12-4	TRBJ2-2	CASSRLAGGTGELFF	TGTGCCAGCAGCCGACTAGCGGGGGGGACCGGGGAGCTGTTTTTT
few	TRBD1	12	TRBV12-3/TRBV12-4	TRBJ1-2	CASSSDRDGYTF	TGTGCCAGCAGTTCGGACAGGGACGGCTACACCTTC
few	TRBD1	16	TRBV6-5	TRBJ1-1	CASSYSRGGADTEAFF	TGTGCCAGCAGTTACTCGAGAGGGGGCGCGGACACTGAAGCTTTCTTT
NA	TRBD2	13	TRBV27	TRBJ2-7	CASRGGVTYEQYF	TGTGCCAGCAGGGGGGGGGTTACCTACGAGCAGTACTTC
many	NA	18	TRBV7-8	TRBJ1-2	CASSPYRVPTPTNYGYTF	TGTGCCAGCAGCCCTTACAGGGTGCCCACACCTACTAACTATGGCTACACCTTC
NA	NA	13	TRBV19	TRBJ2-7	CASSPGPPYEQYF	TGTGCCAGTAGCCCTGGACCGCCGTACGAGCAGTACTTC
NA	NA	13	TRBV7-3	TRBJ1-1	CASSIGINTEAFF	TGTGCCAGCAGCATTGGGATCAACACTGAAGCTTTCTTT
NA	TRBD1	12	TRBV19	TRBJ1-1	CASSPWTGEALF	TGTGCCAGTAGTCCGTGGACAGGTGAAGCTCTCTTT
few	TRBD2	16	TRBV5-1	TRBJ2-6	CASSRAGETGANVLTF	TGCGCCAGCAGCCGCGCGGGGGAGACTGGGGCCAACGTCCTGACTTTC
NA	TRBD1	14	TRBV29-1	TRBJ1-5	CSVRDRGLGQPQHF	TGCAGCGTCCGGGACAGGGGGCTTGGACAGCCCCAGCATTTT